This T cell receptor (beta chain) appears in the sequencing data of a study of esophageal squamous cell carcinoma under preoperative chemotherapy. Study at large: Both tumor-infiltrating lymphocytes and peripheral blood T cells had their TCR repertoires profiled. Regarding the study as a whole: After chemotherapy, TCR diversity rose significantly in peripheral T cells but not in tumor-infiltrating lymphocytes. Abundant clones tended to shrink rather than expand after paclitaxel-nedaplatin.

The germline CDR1 and CDR2 sequences are SGHTA and FQGNSA. CDR3 length: 16 amino acids. Points on this clonotype: Antigen specificity is unknown. One end of the junction fails to match germline, which may point to a read error.

TCRdb called the PCR reads again in MiXCR, with one record for every CDR3 protein. This table holds 13,000 or so distinct CDR3 sequences, roughly half found once. Time point described: before preoperative PTX-NDP chemotherapy. Before surgery, patients were given preoperative paclitaxel-nedaplatin chemotherapy. This specimen was acquired from a patient given preoperative chemotherapy. The chain links TRBV7-2 to TRBJ2-5; D is tentatively TRBD1 or TRBD2 (7 bases each). The source is a human donor with esophageal squamous cell carcinoma. The donor label of this sample is uncertain. The CDR3 nucleotides are TGTGCCAGCGGGGGGCAGGGGGGGCGAGACCAAGATACCCAGTATTTC. This codes for CASGGQGGRDQDTQYF.